A selection of T cell receptor beta chains follows, all from one sample in a study of blood T cell repertoires in COVID-19. Clones were sequenced by immunoSEQ multiplex PCR, and TCRdb holds only the in-frame ones, with some missing. The sample gives about 120,000 clones, roughly three quarters of which show up once; approximately 4% is in the top ten. Specimen: peripheral blood. These receptor sequences come from a woman of 80 years or more with acute or convalescent COVID-19. Each CDR3 is given with its conserved first and last residue. The D gene is left open where the match is weak. A clone size is listed for some rows: how often the clone was seen (once, few, many), or a class if it is expanded.

cdr3_aa: CASSQEGSGGAYEQYF
cdr3_nt: TGTGCCAGCAGCCAAGAAGGAAGCGGGGGGGCCTACGAGCAGTACTTC
v_call: TRBV4-2
clone_size: -
j_call: TRBJ2-7
d_call: TRBD2

cdr3_aa: CASSRGQVDEKLFF
cdr3_nt: TGTGCCAGCAGCCGGGGACAGGTCGATGAAAAACTGTTTTTT
v_call: TRBV11-2
clone_size: -
j_call: TRBJ1-4
d_call: TRBD1

cdr3_aa: CASSQGRNYGYTF
cdr3_nt: TGTGCCAGCAGCCAGGGGCGGAACTATGGCTACACCTTC
v_call: TRBV27
clone_size: -
j_call: TRBJ1-2
d_call: -

cdr3_aa: CASRGPGETQYF
cdr3_nt: TGTGCCAGCAGAGGGCCGGGGGAGACCCAGTACTTC
v_call: TRBV21-1
clone_size: -
j_call: TRBJ2-5
d_call: -

cdr3_aa: CSPRGATEAFF
cdr3_nt: TGCAGTCCCCGGGGGGCCACTGAAGCTTTCTTT
v_call: TRBV20-1
clone_size: -
j_call: TRBJ1-1
d_call: -

cdr3_aa: CASSSEGRYGYTF
cdr3_nt: TGCGCCAGCAGCTCGGAGGGCCGTTATGGCTACACCTTC
v_call: TRBV5-1
clone_size: -
j_call: TRBJ1-2
d_call: -

cdr3_aa: CASSDRALGVFPGQRIYEQYF
cdr3_nt: TGTGCCAGCAGTGATCGAGCTTTGGGGGTTTTCCCGGGACAGCGAATCTACGAGCAGTACTTC
v_call: TRBV27
clone_size: -
j_call: TRBJ2-7
d_call: TRBD1

cdr3_aa: CASSQDPQDRSSYEQYF
cdr3_nt: TGTGCCAGCAGCCAAGATCCCCAGGACAGGAGCTCCTACGAGCAGTACTTC
v_call: TRBV3-1/TRBV3-2
clone_size: -
j_call: TRBJ2-7
d_call: TRBD1

cdr3_aa: CASSQDQQPNNEQFF
cdr3_nt: TGCGCCAGCAGCCAAGATCAACAGCCCAACAATGAGCAGTTCTTC
v_call: TRBV4-3
clone_size: -
j_call: TRBJ2-1
d_call: -

cdr3_aa: CASSLVLPNTGELFF
cdr3_nt: TGCGCCAGCAGCTTGGTACTGCCGAACACCGGGGAGCTGTTTTTT
v_call: TRBV5-1
clone_size: -
j_call: TRBJ2-2
d_call: -

cdr3_aa: CASSYSHKNEKLFF
cdr3_nt: TGTGCCAGCAGTTATAGCCACAAGAATGAAAAACTGTTTTTT
v_call: TRBV6-5
clone_size: -
j_call: TRBJ1-4
d_call: -

cdr3_aa: CASSITGVPEKLFF
cdr3_nt: TGTGCCAGTAGTATTACGGGGGTCCCTGAAAAACTGTTTTTT
v_call: TRBV19
clone_size: -
j_call: TRBJ1-4
d_call: -

cdr3_aa: CASSQENYGYTF
cdr3_nt: TGTGCCAGCTCCCAGGAAAACTATGGCTACACCTTC
v_call: TRBV18
clone_size: once
j_call: TRBJ1-2
d_call: -

cdr3_aa: CASSLASGSSTDTQYF
cdr3_nt: TGCGCCAGCAGCTTGGCCAGTGGTAGCAGCACAGATACGCAGTATTTT
v_call: TRBV5-1
clone_size: -
j_call: TRBJ2-3
d_call: -

cdr3_aa: CASSLARVAGQETQYF
cdr3_nt: TGTGCCAGCAGCTTAGCGAGGGTGGCGGGCCAAGAGACCCAGTACTTC
v_call: TRBV7-6
clone_size: -
j_call: TRBJ2-5
d_call: -

cdr3_aa: CASNLAAGVAYEQYF
cdr3_nt: TGCGCCAGCAATTTAGCGGCGGGAGTAGCCTACGAGCAGTACTTC
v_call: TRBV5-1
clone_size: few
j_call: TRBJ2-7
d_call: TRBD2

cdr3_aa: CAGGDTLNTGELFF
cdr3_nt: TGTGCCGGGGGGGACACCCTGAACACCGGGGAGCTGTTTTTT
v_call: TRBV2
clone_size: -
j_call: TRBJ2-2
d_call: -

cdr3_aa: CASSFSGGRPSYEQYF
cdr3_nt: TGTGCCAGCAGCTTTAGTGGCGGGAGGCCCTCCTACGAGCAGTACTTC
v_call: TRBV5-4
clone_size: -
j_call: TRBJ2-7
d_call: TRBD2

cdr3_aa: CATSSGGASYEQYF
cdr3_nt: TGTGCCACCTCGTCCGGGGGGGCAAGCTACGAGCAGTACTTC
v_call: TRBV28
clone_size: -
j_call: TRBJ2-7
d_call: TRBD2

cdr3_aa: CASSIATSYEQYF
cdr3_nt: TGTGCCAGTAGTATAGCCACGAGCTACGAGCAGTACTTC
v_call: TRBV19
clone_size: few
j_call: TRBJ2-7
d_call: -

cdr3_aa: CASSQGQAQGNEKLFF
cdr3_nt: TGCGCCAGCAGCCAGGGACAGGCTCAGGGTAATGAAAAACTGTTTTTT
v_call: TRBV4-3
clone_size: few
j_call: TRBJ1-4
d_call: TRBD1

cdr3_aa: CASSIPTGEGTDTQYF
cdr3_nt: TGTGCCAGTAGTATCCCTACAGGGGAGGGCACAGATACGCAGTATTTT
v_call: TRBV19
clone_size: few
j_call: TRBJ2-3
d_call: -

cdr3_aa: CASSQESQDYSNQPQHF
cdr3_nt: TGCGCCAGCAGCCAAGAGAGTCAGGACTATAGCAATCAGCCCCAGCATTTT
v_call: TRBV4-1
clone_size: few
j_call: TRBJ1-5
d_call: -

cdr3_aa: CASSPQGRETEAFF
cdr3_nt: TGTGCCAGCAGCCCCCAAGGGCGGGAGACTGAAGCTTTCTTT
v_call: TRBV6-4
clone_size: -
j_call: TRBJ1-1
d_call: -

cdr3_aa: CASSHFDGGNYGYTF
cdr3_nt: TGTGCCAGTAGCCACTTCGATGGGGGGAACTATGGCTACACCTTC
v_call: TRBV19
clone_size: many
j_call: TRBJ1-2
d_call: -

cdr3_aa: CAWIQGMNTEAFF
cdr3_nt: TGTGCCTGGATCCAGGGAATGAACACTGAAGCTTTCTTT
v_call: TRBV30
clone_size: -
j_call: TRBJ1-1
d_call: -

cdr3_aa: CASMPGGSGNEKLFF
cdr3_nt: TGTGCCAGCATGCCGGGAGGATCCGGTAATGAAAAACTGTTTTTT
v_call: TRBV2
clone_size: -
j_call: TRBJ1-4
d_call: -

cdr3_aa: CASRRQGANYGYTF
cdr3_nt: TGTGCCAGCAGAAGACAGGGAGCTAACTATGGCTACACCTTC
v_call: TRBV5-5
clone_size: -
j_call: TRBJ1-2
d_call: TRBD1

cdr3_aa: CASSEDDRPQFF
cdr3_nt: TGTGCCAGCAGCGAAGACGACAGGCCACAGTTCTTC
v_call: TRBV5-8
clone_size: -
j_call: TRBJ2-1
d_call: -

cdr3_aa: CASSPPVGQGLNEQFF
cdr3_nt: TGTGCCAGCTCACCACCGGTCGGACAGGGTCTCAATGAGCAGTTCTTC
v_call: TRBV18
clone_size: -
j_call: TRBJ2-1
d_call: TRBD1

cdr3_aa: CASSFTGEYEKLFF
cdr3_nt: TGCGCCAGCAGCTTTACAGGGGAGTACGAAAAACTGTTTTTT
v_call: TRBV5-1
clone_size: -
j_call: TRBJ1-4
d_call: TRBD1

cdr3_aa: CASSSQGNQPQHF
cdr3_nt: TGTGCCAGCAGCTCTCAGGGGAATCAGCCCCAGCATTTT
v_call: TRBV5-6
clone_size: -
j_call: TRBJ1-5
d_call: -

cdr3_aa: CASSLDGGGTPTEAFF
cdr3_nt: TGCGCCAGCAGCTTGGACGGCGGGGGGACCCCGACTGAAGCTTTCTTT
v_call: TRBV5-1
clone_size: -
j_call: TRBJ1-1
d_call: -

cdr3_aa: CASSYMESRYGYTF
cdr3_nt: TGTGCCAGCAGTTACATGGAGTCTCGCTATGGCTACACCTTC
v_call: TRBV6-2/TRBV6-3
clone_size: -
j_call: TRBJ1-2
d_call: -

cdr3_aa: CASSWGGGDEKLFF
cdr3_nt: TGTGCCAGCAGCTGGGGAGGGGGGGATGAAAAACTGTTTTTT
v_call: TRBV7-9
clone_size: -
j_call: TRBJ1-4
d_call: -

cdr3_aa: CASSYWGRGRTEAFF
cdr3_nt: TGTGCCAGCAGTTACTGGGGTAGGGGGAGAACTGAAGCTTTCTTT
v_call: TRBV6-5
clone_size: -
j_call: TRBJ1-1
d_call: -

cdr3_aa: CASSPPSGRNTEAFF
cdr3_nt: TGTGCCAGCTCACCTCCATCGGGTCGGAACACTGAAGCTTTCTTT
v_call: TRBV18
clone_size: -
j_call: TRBJ1-1
d_call: -

cdr3_aa: CATSESGPTYNEQFF
cdr3_nt: TGTGCCACCAGTGAGTCTGGGCCAACCTACAATGAGCAGTTCTTC
v_call: TRBV24-1
clone_size: -
j_call: TRBJ2-1
d_call: -

cdr3_aa: CASSWWGGHLTDTQYF
cdr3_nt: TGTGCCAGCAGTTGGTGGGGGGGACATCTCACAGATACGCAGTATTTT
v_call: TRBV28
clone_size: -
j_call: TRBJ2-3
d_call: -

cdr3_aa: CASSYETAWTSGYQETQYF
cdr3_nt: TGTGCCAGCAGTTACGAGACAGCTTGGACTAGCGGATACCAAGAGACCCAGTACTTC
v_call: TRBV6-2/TRBV6-3
clone_size: few
j_call: TRBJ2-5
d_call: TRBD2

cdr3_aa: CASSHPGQGANEKLFF
cdr3_nt: TGTGCCAGTAGCCACCCGGGACAGGGGGCGAATGAAAAACTGTTTTTT
v_call: TRBV19
clone_size: -
j_call: TRBJ1-4
d_call: TRBD1